A selection of T cell receptor beta chains follows, all from one sample in a study of vaccination and CD4 T cells after COVID-19. TCRdb ran MiXCR on the PCR reads and lists one entry per CDR3 protein. The sample lists 15,000 or so distinct CDR3 sequences, roughly three quarters occurring once. The material sequenced was CD4+ T cells from blood, taken after SARS-CoV-2 vaccination. The source is a human donor who had recovered from COVID-19. Both conserved end residues are part of each CDR3. The D gene is left open where the match is weak. The size of a clone is reported for some rows only, either as once, few or many, or as a class for expanded clones.

13	few	TRBV2	TRBJ1-1	NA	CASSTDGNTEAFF	TGTGCCAGCAGTACGGACGGGAACACTGAAGCTTTCTTT
13	NA	TRBV20-1	TRBJ2-7	NA	CSAEVRVKYEQYF	TGCAGTGCCGAGGTCAGGGTTAAGTACGAGCAGTACTTC
13	NA	TRBV29-1	TRBJ2-2	NA	CSAAGRNTGELFF	TGCAGCGCCGCGGGGAGAAACACCGGGGAGCTGTTTTTT
14	NA	TRBV24-1	TRBJ2-7	TRBD1	CATSDSRQGGEQYF	TGTGCCACCAGTGATTCCCGACAGGGTGGCGAGCAGTACTTC
16	NA	TRBV20-1	TRBJ2-7	TRBD2	CSARVSGKRHHYEQYF	TGCAGTGCTAGAGTTAGCGGGAAGCGTCATCACTACGAGCAGTACTTC
14	NA	TRBV20-1	TRBJ2-7	TRBD1	CSAHEGTGRYEQYF	TGCAGTGCTCACGAGGGGACAGGGAGGTACGAGCAGTACTTC
15	once	TRBV7-8	TRBJ1-6	NA	CASSLVMGLNSPLHF	TGTGCCAGCAGCTTAGTCATGGGTTTAAATTCACCCCTCCACTTT
15	few	TRBV27	TRBJ1-2	NA	CASSLRQPSNYGYTF	TGTGCCAGCAGTTTAAGACAGCCATCTAACTATGGCTACACCTTC
14	NA	TRBV7-2	TRBJ1-5	NA	CASSQGHSNQPRHF	TGTGCCAGCAGCCAGGGCCATAGCAATCAGCCCCGGCATTTT
14	NA	TRBV20-1	TRBJ2-7	TRBD1	CSARPDRSDYEQYF	TGCAGTGCTAGGCCGGACAGGAGTGACTACGAGCAGTACTTC
15	NA	TRBV6-1	TRBJ2-7	NA	CASSDNHRAAWEQYF	TGTGCCAGCAGTGATAACCACAGGGCCGCGTGGGAGCAGTACTTC
13	NA	TRBV28	TRBJ2-5	NA	CASSLVHQETQYF	TGTGCCAGCAGTTTAGTACACCAAGAGACCCAGTACTTC
17	NA	TRBV7-8	TRBJ1-1	TRBD1	CASSLTGTGDWNTEAFF	TGTGCCAGCAGCCTAACCGGGACAGGGGATTGGAACACTGAAGCTTTCTTT
12	NA	TRBV24-1	TRBJ2-1	NA	CATWTSLTEQFF	TGTGCCACCTGGACGTCCCTGACTGAGCAGTTCTTC
12	NA	TRBV6-1	TRBJ1-3	NA	CASRAGGNTIYF	TGTGCCAGCAGGGCAGGGGGAAACACCATATATTTT
17	once	TRBV20-1	TRBJ2-7	TRBD2	CSADTGIAGVGSYEQYF	TGCAGTGCCGATACGGGGATAGCGGGAGTTGGCTCCTACGAGCAGTACTTC
13	NA	TRBV29-1	TRBJ1-3	NA	CSVQRGSGNTIYF	TGCAGCGTCCAACGGGGCTCTGGAAACACCATATATTTT
16	NA	TRBV9	TRBJ1-1	TRBD1	CASSVGGDRAYTEAFF	TGTGCCAGCAGCGTAGGGGGAGACAGGGCCTACACTGAAGCTTTCTTT
13	NA	TRBV5-1	TRBJ2-7	NA	CASSLGQQYEQYF	TGCGCCAGCAGCTTGGGACAGCAGTACGAGCAGTACTTC
14	NA	TRBV20-1	TRBJ2-3	NA	CSASPGHNTDTQYF	TGCAGTGCTAGTCCCGGACACAACACAGATACGCAGTATTTT
11	NA	TRBV20-1	TRBJ1-1	NA	CSASRATEAFF	TGCAGTGCTAGCCGGGCCACTGAAGCTTTCTTT
14	NA	TRBV29-1	TRBJ2-3	NA	CSVEEGIGIDTQYF	TGCAGCGTTGAGGAGGGGATAGGGATAGATACGCAGTATTTT
15	NA	TRBV20-1	TRBJ2-3	NA	CSARDAGTPTDTQYF	TGCAGTGCTAGAGACGCCGGGACACCCACAGATACGCAGTATTTT
12	once	TRBV20-1	TRBJ2-7	NA	CSANLGLYEQYF	TGCAGTGCTAACCTGGGGCTCTACGAGCAGTACTTC
13	NA	TRBV25-1	TRBJ2-5	NA	CASSEGAQETQYF	TGTGCCAGCAGTGAAGGGGCCCAAGAGACCCAGTACTTC
11	few	TRBV20-1	TRBJ1-2	NA	CSARPNYGYTF	TGCAGTGCTAGACCTAATTATGGCTACACCTTC
14	NA	TRBV7-3	TRBJ2-5	TRBD2	CAGTSSGVRETQYF	TGTGCCGGCACCTCAAGCGGGGTTCGGGAGACCCAGTACTTC